Listed below are T cell receptor beta chains from one sample, sequenced in a study of long-term antiretroviral therapy in people with HIV. TCRdb's copy holds only in-frame clones and misses some; the assay was immunoSEQ multiplex PCR. The sample holds fewer than 25,000 clones, approximately 95% seen once. The sample consisted of unsorted PBMCs, taken about 4.7 years after starting antiretroviral therapy. These receptors all come from a woman aged 45-65 years with HIV. CDR3s include the opening cysteine and the closing phenylalanine or tryptophan. Each record gives: clone size, D gene, V gene, J gene, CDR3 protein, CDR3 DNA. D genes are given only for firm matches. The size entry is marked missing in some rows and otherwise reads once, few, many or a size class.

NA,NA,TRBV19,TRBJ2-1,CASSMRTYNEQFF,TGTGCCAGTAGTATGCGGACTTACAATGAGCAGTTCTTC
once,NA,TRBV29-1,TRBJ1-2,CSVVGTPLNYGYTF,TGCAGCGTTGTCGGGACACCTCTTAACTATGGCTACACCTTC
NA,NA,TRBV2,TRBJ2-7,CASSGSFTYEQYF,TGTGCCAGCAGTGGGTCCTTTACCTACGAGCAGTACTTC
NA,NA,TRBV5-1,TRBJ2-5,CASRSNPETQYF,TGCGCCAGCAGATCCAACCCAGAGACCCAGTACTTC
NA,NA,TRBV15,TRBJ2-7,CATSIGGRYEQYF,TGTGCCACCAGCATTGGGGGGCGTTACGAGCAGTACTTC
NA,TRBD2,TRBV6-6,TRBJ2-7,CASSPRGTSVSYEQYF,TGTGCCAGCAGCCCCCGAGGGACTAGCGTCTCCTACGAGCAGTACTTC
NA,TRBD2,TRBV7-2,TRBJ2-7,CASSFGLAGIYEQYF,TGTGCCAGCAGCTTTGGACTAGCGGGTATCTACGAGCAGTACTTC
NA,TRBD1,TRBV28,TRBJ1-2,CASRTGVGYTF,TGTGCCAGCAGGACAGGGGTCGGCTACACCTTC
NA,NA,TRBV5-1,TRBJ2-4,CASSLGEVRAKNIQYF,TGCGCCAGCAGCCTCGGGGAAGTTCGAGCCAAAAACATTCAGTACTTC
NA,TRBD2,TRBV27,TRBJ2-7,CASSSGLAGGYEQYF,TGTGCCAGCAGTTCCGGACTAGCGGGAGGCTACGAGCAGTACTTC